This T cell receptor beta chain came from a study of tumor-infiltrating lymphocytes in primary liver carcinoma. The CDR3 contains 12 residues when both ends are counted. Germline V lookup: CDR1 SQVTM, CDR2 ANQGSEA. A primer matching the constant region was used to make TCR beta cDNA from approximately 520 ng of total RNA. Investigators got TCR beta libraries out of three nested multiplex PCR rounds, done with slightly modified ARM-PCR. TRBV1-TRBV30 forward primers paired with a C-beta reverse primer were used in the first two PCR rounds, which ran about 11 cycles each. MiXCR was run by TCRdb on the multiplex PCR reads, yielding one entry per CDR3 protein. The sample shows 150,000 to 200,000 distinct CDR3 sequences, about 61% of them seen only once. Germline DNA was also extracted, with blood RNA taken from unsorted whole blood. A word on this clonotype: The final CDR3 position lacks the conserved phenylalanine or tryptophan, pointing to a likely read error. The DNA is omitted, as the CDR3 cannot be located on it reliably, and the CDR3 follows TCRdb's listing.

The sequenced sample consisted of peripheral blood. This sequence originates from an older woman with primary liver carcinoma and hepatitis B virus infection. V gene TRBV29-1 combines with J gene TRBJ1-2. This chain's CDR3 is CSGGGAGDGNTL.